Below, one TCR beta chain is given with its context. From the 5' RACE reads, TCRdb called clonotypes with MiXCR, one entry per CDR3 protein. The repertoire holds about 390,000 distinct CDR3 sequences, with 16% as singletons. This sample stems from a study of T-cell memory formation after mild COVID-19. The source material was PBMCs or a T cell subset sorted from them (not recorded which). The receptor was isolated from a man aged 18 to 35 who had mild COVID-19 (a few samples of this study predate the infection). Cell type and time point are not known.

The CDR3: CASSFGPTMNTEAFF. The CDR3 DNA follows: TGTGCCAGCAGTTTTGGCCCCACCATGAACACTGAAGCTTTCTTT. The rearrangement links TRBV27 to TRBJ1-1; no firm D call. Germline V gene sequence: CDR1 MNHEY, CDR2 SMNVEV (reference sequence). The V end lost 3 bases, the J end lost 0 bases, and 11 bases lay between the germline ends. This CDR3 spans 15 amino acids.